This TCR beta chain was identified in a study of T-cell reconstitution after alpha-beta-depleted transplantation in children. This clonotype was counted ten times or more. For TCRbeta, the library was prepared with unique molecular identifiers. One entry per CDR3 protein, called by TCRdb with MiXCR from the PCR reads. The top ten hold 0.79% of the sample, which has 670,000 or so distinct CDR3 sequences, roughly 13% seen once. Germline V gene data show CDR1 as DFQATT and CDR2 as SNEGSKA (reference sequence). V lost 6 bases and J lost 3, with 14 bases in between. CDR3 length: 13 amino acids. The chain couples TRBV20-1 to TRBJ1-1, with TRBD1 as a possible D gene (6 bases). This sequence was found in a girl aged 2 to 9 with congenital amegakaryocytic thrombocytopenia, due to receive a stem cell transplant. Sequencing used PBMCs, obtained before TCRalphabeta/CD19-depleted stem cell transplant. CDR3 in DNA: TGCAGTGCCAGGGGATTGGGAGACACTGAAGCTTTCTTT. Its protein is CSARGLGDTEAFF.